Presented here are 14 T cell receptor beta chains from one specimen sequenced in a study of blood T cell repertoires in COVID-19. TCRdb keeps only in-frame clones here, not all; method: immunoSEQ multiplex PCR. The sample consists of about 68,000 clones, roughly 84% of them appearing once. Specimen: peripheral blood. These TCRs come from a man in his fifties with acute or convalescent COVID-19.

CDR3 sequence: CASSSTRDRAGIQYF. In DNA, the CDR3 is TGTGCCAGCAGTTCTACCCGGGACAGGGCCGGCATTCAGTACTTC. The V and J genes are TRBV6-5 and TRBJ2-4, with TRBD1 matching 9 bases. This CDR3 is built from 15 residues. Germline V gene data show CDR1 as MNHEY and CDR2 as SVGAGI. V gave up 4 bases and J gave up 9 bases; unmatched junction bases: 10.

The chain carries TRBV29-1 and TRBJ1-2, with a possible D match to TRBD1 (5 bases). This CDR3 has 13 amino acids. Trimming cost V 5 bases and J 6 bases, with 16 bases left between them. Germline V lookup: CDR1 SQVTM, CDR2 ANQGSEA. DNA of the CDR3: TGCAGCGTTTGGGACGGAGGGGTCCATGGCTACACCTTC. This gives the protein CSVWDGGVHGYTF.

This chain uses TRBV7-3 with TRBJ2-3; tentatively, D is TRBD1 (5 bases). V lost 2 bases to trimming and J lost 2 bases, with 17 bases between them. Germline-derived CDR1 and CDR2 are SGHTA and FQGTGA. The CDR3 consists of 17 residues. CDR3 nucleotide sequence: TGTGCCAGCAGCTTATGGGGCAGGGCCAAAGACACAGATACGCAGTATTTT. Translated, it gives CASSLWGRAKDTDTQYF.

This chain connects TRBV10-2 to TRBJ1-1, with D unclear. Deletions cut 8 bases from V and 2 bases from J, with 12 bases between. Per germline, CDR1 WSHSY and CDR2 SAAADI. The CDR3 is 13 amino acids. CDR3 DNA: TGCGCCAGCCAACATGGGCTAAACACTGAAGCTTTCTTT. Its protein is CASQHGLNTEAFF.

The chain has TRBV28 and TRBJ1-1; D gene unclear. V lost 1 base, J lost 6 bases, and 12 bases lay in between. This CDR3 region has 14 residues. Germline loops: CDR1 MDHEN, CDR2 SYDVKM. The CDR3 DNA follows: TGTGCCAGCAGTTTATTCGGAAAAGCGGCTGAAGCTTTCTTT. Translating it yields CASSLFGKAAEAFF.

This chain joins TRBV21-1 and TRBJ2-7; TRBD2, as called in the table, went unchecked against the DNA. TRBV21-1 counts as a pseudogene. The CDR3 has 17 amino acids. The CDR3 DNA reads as TGTGCCAGCAGCAAAGGGGAAGGACTAGCGGGAGTGTTCGAGCAGTACTTC. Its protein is CASSKGEGLAGVFEQYF.

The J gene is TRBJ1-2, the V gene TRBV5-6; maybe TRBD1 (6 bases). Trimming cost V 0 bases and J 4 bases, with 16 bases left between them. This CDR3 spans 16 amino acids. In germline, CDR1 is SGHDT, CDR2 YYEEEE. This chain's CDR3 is CASSLAGTRGGYGYTF. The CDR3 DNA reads TGTGCCAGCAGCTTGGCCGGAACGAGGGGGGGCTATGGCTACACCTTC.

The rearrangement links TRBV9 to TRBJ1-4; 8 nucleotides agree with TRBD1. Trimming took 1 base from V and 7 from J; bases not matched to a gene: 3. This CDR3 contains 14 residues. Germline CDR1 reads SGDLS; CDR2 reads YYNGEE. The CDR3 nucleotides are TGTGCCAGCAGCGTATGGGACAGGCCTGAAAAACTGTTTTTT. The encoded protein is CASSVWDRPEKLFF.

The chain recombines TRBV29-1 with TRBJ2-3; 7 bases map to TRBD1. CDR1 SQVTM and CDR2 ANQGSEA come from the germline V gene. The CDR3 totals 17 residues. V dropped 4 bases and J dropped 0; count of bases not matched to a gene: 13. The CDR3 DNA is TGCAGCGTTGTAGCCCTCCAGACAGGGCCTAGCACAGATACGCAGTATTTT. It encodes CSVVALQTGPSTDTQYF.

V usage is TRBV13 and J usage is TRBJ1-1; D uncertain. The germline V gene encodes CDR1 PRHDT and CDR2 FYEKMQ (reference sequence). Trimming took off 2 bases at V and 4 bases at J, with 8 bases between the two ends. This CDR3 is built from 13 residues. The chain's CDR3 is CASSLTRSTEAFF. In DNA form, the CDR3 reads TGTGCCAGCAGCTTAACGAGGTCCACTGAAGCTTTCTTT.

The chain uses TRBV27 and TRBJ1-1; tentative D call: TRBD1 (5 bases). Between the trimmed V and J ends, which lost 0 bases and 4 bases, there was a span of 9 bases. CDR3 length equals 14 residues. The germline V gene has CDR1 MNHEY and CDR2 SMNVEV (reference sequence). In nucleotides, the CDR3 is TGTGCCAGCAGTTTATCGGGAGGGACCACTGAAGCTTTCTTT. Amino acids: CASSLSGGTTEAFF.

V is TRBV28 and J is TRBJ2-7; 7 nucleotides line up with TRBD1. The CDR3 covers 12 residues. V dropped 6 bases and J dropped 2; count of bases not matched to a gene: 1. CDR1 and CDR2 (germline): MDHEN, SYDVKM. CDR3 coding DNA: TGTGCCAGCAGCGACAGGGCCTACGAGCAGTACTTC. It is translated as CASSDRAYEQYF. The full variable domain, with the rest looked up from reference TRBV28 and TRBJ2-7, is DVKVTQSSRYLVKRTGEKVFLECVQDMDHENMFWYRQDPGLGLRLIYFSYDVKMKEKGDIPEGYSVSREKKERFSLILESASTNQTSMYLCASSDRAYEQYFGPGTRLTVT.

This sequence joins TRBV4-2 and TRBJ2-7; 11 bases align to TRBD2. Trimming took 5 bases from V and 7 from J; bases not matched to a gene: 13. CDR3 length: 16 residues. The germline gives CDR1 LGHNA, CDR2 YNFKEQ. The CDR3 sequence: CASSDELAGERGEQYF. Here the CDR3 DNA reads TGTGCCAGCAGCGACGAACTAGCGGGAGAAAGGGGTGAGCAGTACTTC.

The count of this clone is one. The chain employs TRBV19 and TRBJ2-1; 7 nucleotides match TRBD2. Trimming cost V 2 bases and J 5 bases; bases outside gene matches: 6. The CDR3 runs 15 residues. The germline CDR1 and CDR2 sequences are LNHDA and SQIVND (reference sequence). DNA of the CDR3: TGTGCCAGTAGTATAATTCCTAGCGGTGACAATGAGCAGTTCTTC. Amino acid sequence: CASSIIPSGDNEQFF.